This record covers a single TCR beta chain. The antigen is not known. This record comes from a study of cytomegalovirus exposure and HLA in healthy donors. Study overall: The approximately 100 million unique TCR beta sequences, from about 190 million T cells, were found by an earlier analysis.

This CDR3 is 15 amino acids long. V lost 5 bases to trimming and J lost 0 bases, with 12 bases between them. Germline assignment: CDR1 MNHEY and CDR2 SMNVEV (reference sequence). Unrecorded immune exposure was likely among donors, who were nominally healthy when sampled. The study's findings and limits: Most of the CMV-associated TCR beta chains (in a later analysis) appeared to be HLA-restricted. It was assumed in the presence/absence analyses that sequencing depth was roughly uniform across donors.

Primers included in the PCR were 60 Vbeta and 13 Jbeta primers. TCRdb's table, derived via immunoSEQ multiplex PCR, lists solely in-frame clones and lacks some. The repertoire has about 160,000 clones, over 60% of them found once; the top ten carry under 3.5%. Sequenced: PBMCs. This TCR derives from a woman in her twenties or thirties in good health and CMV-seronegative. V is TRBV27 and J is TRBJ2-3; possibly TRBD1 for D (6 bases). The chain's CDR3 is CASSEGVTSTDTQYF. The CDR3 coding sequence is TGTGCCAGCAGTGAGGGGGTAACTAGCACAGATACGCAGTATTTT.